Listed below are T cell receptor beta chains from one sample, sequenced in a study of blood T cell repertoires in COVID-19. TCRdb keeps only in-frame clones here, not all; method: immunoSEQ multiplex PCR. The data hold hundreds of thousands of clones, with around nine tenths observed a single time. The specimen sequenced was peripheral blood. The receptors originated from a woman aged 18-30 years who had recovered from COVID-19. Both conserved end residues are part of each CDR3.

TRBJ2-5	13	TRBV2	CASTGGRLETQYF
TRBJ1-2	14	TRBV6-6	CASHAGGVGYGYTF
TRBJ2-6	16	TRBV10-2	CASSEGTVSGANVLTF
TRBJ1-5	14	TRBV10-2	CARRITGGGQPQHF
TRBJ2-1	15	TRBV2	CASTNGLAGVDEQFF
TRBJ1-2	15	TRBV14	CASSQDRMVDYGYTF
TRBJ1-5	14	TRBV28	CASSPGQVHQPQHF
TRBJ1-5	18	TRBV27	CASSSGTGGIYSNQPQHF
TRBJ1-4	14	TRBV30	CAWRDSGRGEKLFF
TRBJ2-2	15	TRBV7-2	CASSRGGRDTGELFF
TRBJ1-1	14	TRBV5-1	CASSSFTGVTEAFF
TRBJ2-1	16	TRBV7-2	CASSLVGQGLYNEQFF
TRBJ2-1	13	TRBV4-1	CASSPSRYNEQFF
TRBJ1-1	15	TRBV7-9	CASSLVGVMNTEAFF
TRBJ1-1	16	TRBV7-9	CASSLVPQGAGHEAFF
TRBJ1-2	15	TRBV4-3	CASSLDRGPNYGYTF
TRBJ2-3	14	TRBV28	CASSRDRDTDTQYF
TRBJ2-3	16	TRBV11-3	CASSLGRGRYTDTQYF
TRBJ1-2	14	TRBV6-5	CASSYGARGYGYTF